The 5 T cell receptor beta chains below come from one sample, sequenced in a study of vaccination effects on CD4 cells after COVID-19. Sequenced by immunoSEQ multiplex PCR; TCRdb stores in-frame clones only, minus some. The repertoire holds 25,000 to 35,000 clones, with roughly 82% as singletons. These receptors lack a known antigen. ViraFEST expansion of antigen-specific CD4+ T cells with viral peptide pools preceded sequencing. Isolation of CD4+ T cells took place after approximately 10 days of culture. Vaccination of participants consisted of two doses of either the BNT162b2 or mRNA-1273 vaccine. Sequences were derived from CD4+ T cells from PBMCs cultured with HCoV-NL63 spike peptides, sampled after COVID-19 vaccination. These TCRs come from a human donor who received a COVID-19 vaccine. Some clones in this sample may be carry-over from other donors' samples.

This clone appeared a few times. The chain combines TRBV2 with TRBJ2-7; D is unresolved. CDR1 and CDR2 (germline): SNHLY, FYNNEI. V lost 7 bases and J lost 7, with 11 bases in between. The CDR3 spans 11 residues. This CDR3 reads CASTMYEEQYV. DNA for the CDR3: TGTGCCAGCACCATGTATGAAGAGCAGTACGTC.

The CDR3 DNA reads as TGTGCCAGTAGTCAAAATATGCGGAGAGCAACTAATGAAAAACTGTTTTTT. This gives the protein CASSQNMRRATNEKLFF. The V call is TRBV19, the J call TRBJ1-4; D not certain. Germline CDR1 is LNHDA and CDR2 is SQIVND (reference sequence). The CDR3 runs 17 residues. Between the trimmed V and J ends, which lost 5 bases and 0 bases, there was a span of 16 bases. The variable domain in full, completed from reference TRBV19 and TRBJ1-4, reads DGGITQSPKYLFRKEGQNVTLSCEQNLNHDAMYWYRQDPGQGLRLIYYSQIVNDFQKGDIAEGYSVSREKKESFPLTVTSAQKNPTAFYLCASSQNMRRATNEKLFFGSGTQLSVL.

J is TRBJ2-4 and V is TRBV19, with D uncertain. The CDR3 totals 14 residues. The germline V and J ends were trimmed by 10 bases and 0 bases, with 13 bases remaining between them. CDR1 and CDR2 (germline): LNHDA, SQIVND (reference sequence). The CDR3 protein is CATRGTLAKNIQYF. Written as DNA, the CDR3 is TGTGCCACCCGAGGCACCTTAGCCAAAAACATTCAGTACTTC.

Comment on this clone: Other DNA sequences in this sample translate to the same CDR3. The chain uses TRBV6-5 and TRBJ2-2; 8 nucleotides align to TRBD1. CDR1 is MNHEY, CDR2 SVGAGI, per germline. The CDR3 is made up of 16 amino acids. The ends lost 4 bases at V and 4 bases at J; junction bases unmatched: 8. As DNA, the CDR3 is TGTGCCAGCAGTTCTTTCACAGGGGGAATCACCGGGGAGCTGTTTTTT. It codes for CASSSFTGGITGELFF.

This chain connects TRBV18 to TRBJ2-5; D is possibly TRBD2 (5 bases). Germline V CDR1 and CDR2: KGHSH, LQKENI. CDR3 length: 12 amino acids. Trimming removed 3 bases at V and 4 bases at J, with 6 bases between. Here the CDR3 reads CASSPAGETQYF. The DNA for the CDR3 is TGTGCCAGCTCACCCGCGGGAGAGACCCAGTACTTC.